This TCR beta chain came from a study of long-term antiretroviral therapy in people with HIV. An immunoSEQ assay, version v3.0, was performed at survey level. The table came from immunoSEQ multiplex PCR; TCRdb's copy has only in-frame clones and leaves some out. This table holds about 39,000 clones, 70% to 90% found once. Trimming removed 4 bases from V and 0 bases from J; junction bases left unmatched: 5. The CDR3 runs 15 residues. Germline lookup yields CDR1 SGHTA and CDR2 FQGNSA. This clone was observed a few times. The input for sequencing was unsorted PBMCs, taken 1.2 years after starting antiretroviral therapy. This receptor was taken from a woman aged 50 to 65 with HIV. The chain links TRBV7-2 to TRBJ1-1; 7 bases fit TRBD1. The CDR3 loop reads CASSSAGGMNTEAFF. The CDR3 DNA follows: TGTGCCAGCAGCTCCGCAGGGGGAATGAACACTGAAGCTTTCTTT.